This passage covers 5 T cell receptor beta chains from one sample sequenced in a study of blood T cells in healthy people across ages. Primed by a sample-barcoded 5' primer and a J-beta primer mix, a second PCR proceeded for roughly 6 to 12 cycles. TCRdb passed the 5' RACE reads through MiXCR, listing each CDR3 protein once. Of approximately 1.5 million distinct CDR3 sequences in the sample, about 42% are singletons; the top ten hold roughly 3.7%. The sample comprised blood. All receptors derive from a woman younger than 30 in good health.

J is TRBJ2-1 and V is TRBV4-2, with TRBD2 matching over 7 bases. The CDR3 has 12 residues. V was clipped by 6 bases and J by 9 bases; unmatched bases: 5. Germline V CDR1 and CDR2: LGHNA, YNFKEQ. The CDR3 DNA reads TGTGCCAGCAGTGAGGGAGGGAGTGAGCAGTTCTTC. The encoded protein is CASSEGGSEQFF.

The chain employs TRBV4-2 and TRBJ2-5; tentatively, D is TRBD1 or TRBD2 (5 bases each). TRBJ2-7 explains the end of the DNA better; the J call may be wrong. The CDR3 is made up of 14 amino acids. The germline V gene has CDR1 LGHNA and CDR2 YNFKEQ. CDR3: CASSQEAGRLEQYF. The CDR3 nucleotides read TGTGCCAGCAGCCAAGAAGCAGGGAGACTCGAGCAGTACTTC.

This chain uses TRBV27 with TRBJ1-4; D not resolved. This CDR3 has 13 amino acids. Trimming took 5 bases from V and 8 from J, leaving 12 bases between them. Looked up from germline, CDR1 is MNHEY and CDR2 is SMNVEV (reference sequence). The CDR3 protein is CASSTSLREKLFF. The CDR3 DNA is TGTGCCAGCAGTACCTCGCTTCGGGAAAAACTGTTTTTT.

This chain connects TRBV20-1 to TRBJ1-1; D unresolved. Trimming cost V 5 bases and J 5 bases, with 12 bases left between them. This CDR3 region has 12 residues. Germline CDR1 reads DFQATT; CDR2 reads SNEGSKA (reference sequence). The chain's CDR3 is CSAARSRTEAFF. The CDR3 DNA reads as TGCAGTGCTGCTAGGAGTAGAACTGAAGCTTTCTTT.

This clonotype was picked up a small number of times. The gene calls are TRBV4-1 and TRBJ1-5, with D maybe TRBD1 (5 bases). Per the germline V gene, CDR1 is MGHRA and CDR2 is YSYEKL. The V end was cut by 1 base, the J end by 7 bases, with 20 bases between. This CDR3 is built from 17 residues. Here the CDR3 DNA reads TGCGCCAGCAGCCAAGTCCGGGACCTCAAAATTGAGCAGCCCCAGCATTTT. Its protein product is CASSQVRDLKIEQPQHF.